Here is one T cell receptor (beta chain) with its context. What it recognizes is unknown. With 4 bases removed from V and 3 bases from J, the gap between germline ends came to 9 bases. The CDR3 consists of 13 residues. Germline lookup yields CDR1 SGHRS and CDR2 YFSETQ. Peripheral blood was collected from the related graft donor on the marrow donation day. The sample comes from a study of T cells after posttransplantation cyclophosphamide. Clones were sequenced by immunoSEQ multiplex PCR, and TCRdb holds only the in-frame ones, with some missing. Seen here are some 27,000 clones, roughly 88% observed once, and the top ten hold less than 3.5%. Findings and limits, study-wide: Tissue-infiltrating T cells from skin or gut overlapped little with blood T cells. Donor CD8+ memory clones often dominated recipient blood repertoires at later times.

This TCR was sampled from a man aged 45 to 65. What was sequenced was PBMCs. The genes are TRBV5-1 and TRBJ2-3, with a weak D call TRBD1 (5 bases). The CDR3 reads CASSLQGTDTQYF. The CDR3 DNA reads as TGCGCCAGCAGCCTCCAGGGTACAGATACGCAGTATTTT.